Following are 8 T cell receptor beta chains from one sample sequenced in a study of shared clonotypes between healthy human individuals. Profiling relied on immunoSEQ multiplex PCR, and the TCRdb table lists in-frame clones only, not all of them. Found here are about 2 million clones, around 95% of them singletons; the top ten hold 0.13%. Sequencing was performed on naive CD4+ T cells sorted from blood. Sample subset: CD45RA+ positively selected. These receptors were obtained from a young man in good health.

The J gene is TRBJ2-7, the V gene TRBV25-1; D could derive from TRBD1 or TRBD2 (5 bases each). V was trimmed by 6 bases and J by 7 bases, leaving 19 bases between them. This CDR3 comprises 14 residues. CDR1 and CDR2 from the germline V gene are MGHDK and SYGVNS. In nucleotides, the CDR3 is TGTGCCAGCAGCATCTCGGGACGGCTGATGGAGCAGTACTTC. This codes for CASSISGRLMEQYF.

The V and J genes are TRBV19 and TRBJ1-5, with a possible D match to TRBD1 (5 bases). Trimming shortened V by 5 bases and J by 8 bases, and 10 bases separated the two germline ends. The CDR3 consists of 12 residues. CDR1 is LNHDA and CDR2 is SQIVND in the germline V gene (reference sequence). CDR3 nucleotide sequence: TGTGCCAGTAGTTCCGGGGGTGAGCCCCAGCATTTT. This codes for CASSSGGEPQHF.

The chain carries TRBV4-1 and TRBJ1-6; D is unresolved. This CDR3 spans 15 amino acids. Germline V gene lookup returns CDR1 MGHRA and CDR2 YSYEKL. Trimming removed 0 bases from V and 7 bases from J, with 10 bases in between. The CDR3 loop reads CASSQEPIRNSPLHF. CDR3 coding DNA: TGCGCCAGCAGCCAAGAACCTATTAGGAATTCACCCCTCCACTTT.

This chain links TRBV30 with TRBJ2-1; TRBD2 matches at 16 bases. The CDR3 totals 15 residues. CDR1 and CDR2 from the germline V gene are GTSNPN and SVGIG (reference sequence). J was trimmed by 1 base and V by 7 bases; bases with no gene match: 1. CDR3 in amino acids: CASGLAGGSYNEQFF. As DNA, the CDR3 is TGTGCCTCGGGACTAGCGGGGGGGTCCTACAATGAGCAGTTCTTC.

The genes are TRBV11-2 and TRBJ2-7; TRBD1 is a possible D gene (5 bases). Trimming took 3 bases from V and 7 from J, leaving 19 bases between them. This CDR3 contains 15 residues. Germline V CDR1 and CDR2: SGHAT, FQNNGV. Written as DNA, the CDR3 is TGTGCCAGCAGCTTTTTCCCGGTAAGGGGCGTGGAGCAGTACTTC. Protein: CASSFFPVRGVEQYF.

In this sample, this clone turned up once. CDR3 nucleotide sequence: TGTGCCAGCAGCCCTGACCCCGTGAACACCGGGGAGCTGTTTTTT. Residues: CASSPDPVNTGELFF. J is TRBJ2-2 and V is TRBV7-9; D gene ambiguous. The CDR3 has 15 amino acids. Germline CDR1 reads SEHNR; CDR2 reads FQNEAQ (reference sequence). Between the trimmed V and J ends, which lost 5 bases and 1 base, there was a span of 11 bases. Drawing the rest from reference TRBV7-9 and TRBJ2-2, the complete variable domain is DTGVSQNPRHKITKRGQNVTFRCDPISEHNRLYWYRQTLGQGPEFLTYFQNEAQLEKSRLLSDRFSAERPKGSFSTLEIQRTEQGDSAMYLCASSPDPVNTGELFFGEGSRLTVL.

As regards this clone: A read error may be the cause here, since a much bigger clone is one base away. This rearrangement joins TRBV5-1 to TRBJ1-6, with D perhaps TRBD1 (5 bases). V lost 0 bases and J 8 bases, leaving 12 bases between the germline ends. The CDR3 extends over 15 amino acids. Germline loops: CDR1 SGHRS, CDR2 YFSETQ. Here the CDR3 DNA reads TGCGCCAGCAGCTTGGCCGGGGCAGGGTATTCACCCCTCCACTTT. It yields the protein CASSLAGAGYSPLHF.

V is TRBV28 and J is TRBJ1-5; maybe TRBD1 (6 bases). CDR3 length equals 16 residues. Germline values: CDR1 MDHEN, CDR2 SYDVKM. The V end lost 5 bases, the J end lost 3 bases, and 17 bases lay between the germline ends. The CDR3 bases are TGTGCCAGCAGTATTCCTCCGGGACAAGACAATCAGCCCCAGCATTTT. It encodes CASSIPPGQDNQPQHF.